These 30 T cell receptor beta chains were sequenced from one sample in a study of PD-L1 blockade in urothelial cancer. Some clones are missing from TCRdb's copy, which holds only in-frame ones; the method was immunoSEQ multiplex PCR. The sample has around 42,000 clones, roughly 77% seen once; the top ten hold under 3%. The material was PBMCs, obtained around atezolizumab (anti-PD-L1) treatment. The receptors were gathered from a man between 65 and 85 years old with urothelial cancer.

This clone was observed once. This chain uses TRBV27 with TRBJ2-3; unclear D gene. The CDR3 contains 13 residues. Trimming shortened V by 5 bases and J by 2 bases, and 8 bases separated the two germline ends. CDR1 and CDR2 from the germline V gene are MNHEY and SMNVEV (reference sequence). CDR3 nucleotides: TGTGCCAGCAGTCTACCCGACACAGATACGCAGTATTTT. It yields the protein CASSLPDTDTQYF.

V and J are TRBV5-1 and TRBJ2-1; no clear D. V dropped 0 bases and J dropped 6 bases, with 7 bases sitting between them. This CDR3 is 13 amino acids long. The germline gives CDR1 SGHRS, CDR2 YFSETQ. The CDR3 coding sequence is TGCGCCAGCAGCTTGGCAGCGCTCAATGAGCAGTTCTTC. This gives the protein CASSLAALNEQFF.

The chain is built from TRBV5-6 and TRBJ1-4; possibly TRBD1 for D (6 bases). The CDR3 runs to 18 residues. Germline values: CDR1 SGHDT, CDR2 YYEEEE. V lost 3 bases, J lost 7 bases, and 25 bases lay in between. The CDR3 sequence is CASSSGQNTPGVIEKLFF. Written as DNA, the CDR3 is TGTGCCAGCAGCTCAGGACAGAACACCCCTGGGGTCATTGAAAAACTGTTTTTT.

The rearrangement links TRBV19 to TRBJ1-2; D gene ambiguous. V lost 3 bases to trimming and J lost 2 bases, with 13 bases between them. In germline, CDR1 is LNHDA, CDR2 SQIVND (reference sequence). This CDR3 is 15 amino acids long. CDR3 nucleotide sequence: TGTGCCAGTAGTATGAACATCGATTGGAACTATGGCTACACCTTC. Its translation: CASSMNIDWNYGYTF.

As for this clone: The sample has other DNA sequences that encode this CDR3 too. The CDR3 nucleotides read TGCGCCAGCAGCCAAGAGGAGGGCTACGAGCAGTACTTC. Encoded protein: CASSQEEGYEQYF. The chain couples TRBV4-3 to TRBJ2-7, with D possibly being TRBD2 (6 bases). This CDR3 spans 13 amino acids. Trimming took 0 bases from V and 3 from J, leaving 6 bases between them. Germline V gene lookup returns CDR1 LGHNA and CDR2 YSLEER.

The CDR3 protein is CASSLDPGTGGNTIYF. The CDR3 region has the DNA TGCGCCAGCAGCTTGGACCCCGGGACAGGTGGAAACACCATATATTTT. This rearrangement joins TRBV5-1 to TRBJ1-3; 8 nucleotides match TRBD1. The trim removed 0 bases at V and 3 bases at J, leaving 5 bases unmatched. CDR1 is SGHRS and CDR2 is YFSETQ in the germline V gene. CDR3 length: 16 residues.

This chain links TRBV6-6 with TRBJ1-1; D remains unclear. CDR3 size: 13 residues. Deletions cut 2 bases from V and 5 bases from J, with 9 bases between. Germline V gene sequence: CDR1 MNHNY, CDR2 SVGAGI (reference sequence). The CDR3 DNA is TGTGCCAGCAGTTACCCGGGAGAGACTGAAGCTTTCTTT. The encoded protein is CASSYPGETEAFF.

V and J are TRBV29-1 and TRBJ2-2, with 10 bases fitting TRBD1. Germline V gives CDR1 SQVTM, CDR2 ANQGSEA. The junction had 9 bases not matched to a gene; V was cut back by 5 bases and J by 9 bases. This CDR3 is built from 14 residues. This CDR3 reads CSVSGTGEFRELFF. Here the CDR3 DNA reads TGCAGCGTTTCGGGGACAGGGGAATTCCGGGAGCTGTTTTTT.

The rearrangement links TRBV30 to TRBJ2-7; 9 bases agree with TRBD2. CDR1 GTSNPN and CDR2 SVGIG come from the germline V gene (reference sequence). This CDR3 contains 15 residues. The trim removed 2 bases at V and 2 bases at J, leaving 7 bases unmatched. CDR3 sequence reads: CAWSLGLAGPYEQYF. The DNA of the CDR3 is TGTGCCTGGAGTTTAGGGCTAGCGGGACCCTACGAGCAGTACTTC. Full variable domain (missing parts from reference TRBV30 and TRBJ2-7): SQTIHQWPATLVQPVGSPLSLECTVEGTSNPNLYWYRQAAGRGLQLLFYSVGIGQISSEVPQNLSASRPQDRQFILSSKKLLLSDSGFYLCAWSLGLAGPYEQYFGPGTRLTVT.

The chain links TRBV27 to TRBJ2-6; the D is unclear. V was shortened by 10 bases and J by 0 bases, with 10 bases between the two germline ends. The CDR3 loop spans 14 amino acids. Germline lookup yields CDR1 MNHEY and CDR2 SMNVEV (reference sequence). CDR3 in amino acids: CATSISSGANVLTF. CDR3 sequence (DNA): TGTGCCACTTCAATTAGCTCTGGGGCCAACGTCCTGACTTTC.

The genes are TRBV7-9 and TRBJ1-1, with no clear D. CDR3 length equals 13 residues. Germline V gives CDR1 SEHNR, CDR2 FQNEAQ (reference sequence). Deletions cut 1 base from V and 11 bases from J, with 14 bases between. The CDR3 reads CASSLDGALGAFF. The CDR3 region has the DNA TGTGCCAGCAGCTTAGACGGAGCTCTCGGGGCTTTCTTT.

This sequence joins TRBV18 and TRBJ1-1, with no clear D. Germline V lookup: CDR1 KGHSH, CDR2 LQKENI. The CDR3 contains 15 residues. Trimming pared 0 bases from V and 0 bases from J, leaving 8 bases between. The CDR3 reads CASSPPRGMNTEAFF. The CDR3 DNA sequence: TGTGCCAGCTCACCACCGAGAGGAATGAACACTGAAGCTTTCTTT.

This clone turned up a few times. Here the CDR3 reads CASRDRGPNQPQHF. The CDR3 nucleotides read TGTGCCAGCAGAGACAGGGGGCCAAATCAGCCCCAGCATTTT. The V call is TRBV6-4, the J call TRBJ1-5; 10 bases match TRBD1. The length of the CDR3 is 14 residues. CDR1 is MRHNA and CDR2 is SNTAGT in the germline V gene. With 6 bases clipped from V and 4 bases from J, the junction kept 3 bases outside the gene matches.

The chain recombines TRBV15 with TRBJ1-1, with D unresolved. V lost 3 bases and J 0 bases, leaving 17 bases between the germline ends. The CDR3 loop spans 17 amino acids. Germline CDR1 and CDR2: LNHNV and YYDKDF (reference sequence). The CDR3 loop reads CATSRDYGREMNTEAFF. Here the CDR3 DNA reads TGTGCCACCAGCAGGGACTACGGGCGGGAAATGAACACTGAAGCTTTCTTT.

V usage is TRBV6-1 and J usage is TRBJ1-5, with a tentative D call TRBD1 (5 bases). Germline V gene lookup returns CDR1 MNHNS and CDR2 SASEGT. CDR3 length equals 16 residues. Trimming left V 2 bases short and J 0 bases short, with 11 bases between. CDR3 sequence reads: CASSEWGGTSNQPQHF. As DNA, the CDR3 is TGTGCCAGCAGTGAATGGGGGGGGACTAGCAATCAGCCCCAGCATTTT.

Here the CDR3 reads CASRSSGSYNEQFF. In DNA, the CDR3 is TGTGCCAGCAGATCTAGCGGGAGCTACAATGAGCAGTTCTTC. This chain connects TRBV7-9 to TRBJ2-1, with 10 bases that match TRBD2. CDR3 length: 14 residues. CDR1 is SEHNR and CDR2 is FQNEAQ in the germline V gene (reference sequence). Germline trimming cut 6 bases from V and 3 bases from J; bases unmatched to any gene: 2.

The chain uses TRBV18 and TRBJ1-3; weak D call: TRBD1 (5 bases). Deletions cut 4 bases from V and 1 base from J, with 14 bases between. Germline V lookup: CDR1 KGHSH, CDR2 LQKENI. The CDR3 has 16 residues. The CDR3 spells CASSQNFRVSGNTIYF. The CDR3 region has the DNA TGTGCCAGCTCACAAAACTTCAGGGTATCTGGAAACACCATATATTTT.

This clone appeared a few times. This chain links TRBV18 with TRBJ1-2; TRBD1 matches at 7 bases. The CDR3 has 15 residues. J gave up 8 bases and V 2 bases, and 11 bases lay outside the gene matches. Germline CDR1 is KGHSH and CDR2 is LQKENI. CDR3 sequence: CASSPSGQATLGYTF. DNA of the CDR3: TGTGCCAGCTCACCATCTGGACAGGCGACACTGGGCTACACCTTC.

The V call is TRBV18, the J call TRBJ2-3, with 8 bases that match TRBD1. V was clipped by 3 bases and J by 6 bases; unmatched bases: 5. The germline V gene encodes CDR1 KGHSH and CDR2 LQKENI. This CDR3 contains 14 residues. Here the CDR3 DNA reads TGTGCCAGCTCACCGGACAGGGATCGGGATACGCAGTATTTT. Translated, it gives CASSPDRDRDTQYF.

This sequence joins TRBV9 and TRBJ2-1; possibly TRBD1 for D (5 bases). Germline V CDR1 and CDR2: SGDLS, YYNGEE. This CDR3 has 13 amino acids. Trimming removed 0 bases from V and 5 bases from J, with 6 bases in between. CDR3 protein: CASSVVGDNEQFF. CDR3 in DNA: TGTGCCAGCAGCGTAGTAGGGGACAATGAGCAGTTCTTC.

In this sample, this clone turned up a few times. The chain is built from TRBV14 and TRBJ2-1, with 12 bases identical to TRBD2. Losses at the gene ends were 4 bases for V and 10 bases for J; bases not matched to a gene: 2. The CDR3 totals 13 residues. Germline-derived CDR1 and CDR2 are SGHDN and FVKESK. The CDR3 protein is CASSRGLAGEQFF. The CDR3 region has the DNA TGTGCCAGCAGCCGCGGACTAGCGGGAGAGCAGTTCTTC. Full variable domain (rest looked up from reference TRBV14 and TRBJ2-1): EAGVTQFPSHSVIEKGQTVTLRCDPISGHDNLYWYRRVMGKEIKFLLHFVKESKQDESGMPNNRFLAERTGGTYSTLKVQPAELEDSGVYFCASSRGLAGEQFFGPGTRLTVL.

The chain carries TRBV29-1 and TRBJ1-5; D is undetermined. The germline CDR1 and CDR2 sequences are SQVTM and ANQGSEA. This CDR3 is built from 13 residues. V was pared by 4 bases and J by 0 bases, with 7 bases between. The CDR3 nucleotides are TGCAGCGTTGCCGAGAATAGCAATCAGCCCCAGCATTTT. The encoded protein is CSVAENSNQPQHF.

This clone came up once. This chain uses TRBV4-3 with TRBJ2-2; D is perhaps TRBD1 (6 bases). Between the trimmed V and J ends, which lost 1 base and 4 bases, there was a span of 16 bases. CDR1 is LGHNA and CDR2 is YSLEER in the germline V gene. This CDR3 has 17 amino acids. In nucleotides, the CDR3 is TGCGCCAGCAGCCAAGCATGGGACACCCTCGGCACCGGGGAGCTGTTTTTT. Its protein product is CASSQAWDTLGTGELFF.

This clone has only a few counts. The gene calls are TRBV7-2 and TRBJ2-3; a possible D gene is TRBD2 (5 bases). The CDR3 has 16 amino acids. V was clipped by 1 base and J by 1 base, with 12 bases between them. Germline-derived CDR1 and CDR2 are SGHTA and FQGNSA. The CDR3 reads CASSLDLAARTDTQYF. Written as DNA, the CDR3 is TGTGCCAGCAGCTTAGACCTAGCAGCCCGCACAGATACGCAGTATTTT.

There are a few counts of this clone. This chain joins TRBV28 and TRBJ2-1, with D possibly matching TRBD1 (7 bases). V was cut by 5 bases and J by 7 bases, with 30 bases left in between. From germline, CDR1 is MDHEN and CDR2 SYDVKM. CDR3 length: 19 residues. Here the CDR3 reads CASSPGPRWRTGGMNEQFF. In DNA form, the CDR3 reads TGTGCCAGCAGTCCCGGGCCTAGGTGGCGGACAGGCGGGATGAATGAGCAGTTCTTC.

This chain connects TRBV7-6 to TRBJ2-2, with unresolved D. Per germline, CDR1 SGHVS and CDR2 FNYEAQ. V lost 0 bases and J lost 3, with 11 bases in between. The CDR3 has 16 amino acids. CDR3 residues: CASSLASTGDTGELFF. In nucleotides, the CDR3 is TGTGCCAGCAGCTTAGCGTCGACGGGTGACACCGGGGAGCTGTTTTTT.

The J gene is TRBJ2-3, the V gene TRBV15, with D perhaps matching TRBD1 (5 bases). The germline V gene encodes CDR1 LNHNV and CDR2 YYDKDF (reference sequence). The length of the CDR3 is 17 residues. V gave up 0 bases and J gave up 6 bases, with 19 bases separating them. CDR3 DNA: TGTGCCACCAGCAGAGATAGGGGCGCGCTTGAGTGGGATACGCAGTATTTT. It is translated as CATSRDRGALEWDTQYF.

J is TRBJ1-4 and V is TRBV9; D gene unclear. Trimming removed 8 bases from V and 10 bases from J, with 18 bases in between. This CDR3 region has 13 residues. The V gene's germline CDR1 is SGDLS and CDR2 YYNGEE. CDR3 region: CASEGLPVGKLFF. The DNA of the CDR3 is TGTGCCAGTGAGGGTTTACCGGTAGGAAAACTGTTTTTT.

This CDR3 reads CASSRADYGTGGDEQFF. In DNA form, the CDR3 reads TGTGCCAGCAGCAGAGCCGATTACGGGACAGGGGGCGATGAGCAGTTCTTC. The gene calls are TRBV5-6 and TRBJ2-1, with 12 bases aligning to TRBD1. CDR3 size: 17 residues. The germline V gene encodes CDR1 SGHDT and CDR2 YYEEEE. V was pared by 4 bases and J by 8 bases, with 13 bases of the junction left unmatched.

This chain uses TRBV7-2 with TRBJ2-5; 11 bases match TRBD2. The V and J ends lost 6 bases and 2 bases, in that order; junction bases with no gene match: 5. The CDR3 runs to 15 residues. Per germline, CDR1 SGHTA and CDR2 FQGNSA. This chain's CDR3 is CASSSLAGGQETQYF. DNA of the CDR3: TGTGCCAGCAGTTCCTTAGCGGGAGGGCAAGAGACCCAGTACTTC.